This T cell receptor beta chain was recorded in a study of molecular identifiers for immune sequencing clone quantification. Overall study results and limits: The share of molecules held by clones above 20 RNA copies was over 99% in effector cells and under 1% in naive cells. Underestimated sizes of highly expanded clones could result from identical TCR molecules that share a barcode.

In regard to this clonotype: Its antigen remains unknown. The junction and the germline gene differ at one end; a read error may be behind it.

The use of previously described methods and listed TCR primers produced the bulk TCR libraries. TCRdb fed the PCR reads into MiXCR, producing one record per CDR3 protein. The table lists about 510,000 distinct CDR3 sequences, roughly a fifth of them singletons. As CD8+CD4-CCR7+CD45RA+ cells, naive CD8 T cells were sorted. CDR3 size: 15 residues. Germline CDR1 MNHEY, CDR2 SVGEGT. Sequenced: naive CD8+ T cells from blood, with Jurkat cell RNA spiked in. Indicated subset: FACS-sorted CD8+CD4-CCR7+CD45RA+ naive T cells. This clonotype was sampled from a human donor in good health. Some libraries in this study had Jurkat cell RNA spiked in. The V gene is TRBV6-2 or TRBV6-3, the J gene TRBJ2-3, with 11 bases that match TRBD2. The CDR3 coding sequence is TGTGCCGGCAGTCCGACTAGCGGGGGCACAGATACGCAGTATTTT. Translating it yields CAGSPTSGGTDTQYF.